These T cell receptor beta chains were read from a single sample in a study of shared clonotypes between healthy human individuals. Sequenced by immunoSEQ multiplex PCR; TCRdb stores in-frame clones only, minus some. The data contain about 2.2 million clones, around 93% of them singletons. The sequenced sample was naive CD8+ T cells from PBMCs. These receptors originate from a man aged 18 to 29 in good health. Some clones in this sample may be carry-over from other donors' samples. Both conserved end residues are part of each CDR3. A D gene is named only where the DNA matches it firmly.

D: TRBD2
V: TRBV28
CDR3: CASSQGLAGPERLYNEQFF

D: TRBD2
V: TRBV9
CDR3: CASSVVAGPSTDTQYF

D: NA
V: TRBV30
CDR3: CAWGGTLSNQPQHF

D: TRBD1
V: TRBV27
CDR3: CASSPWDRENQPQHF

D: NA
V: TRBV7-8
CDR3: CASSPDLSHEQYF

D: TRBD1
V: TRBV19
CDR3: CASSMDRTANYGYTF

D: TRBD2
V: TRBV5-1
CDR3: CASKLSGSGAYEQYF

D: NA
V: TRBV28
CDR3: CASSDTLEGVDGYTF

D: TRBD1
V: TRBV5-6
CDR3: CASSWDRAYGYTF

D: TRBD1
V: TRBV7-9
CDR3: CASSLVLGQGGETQYF

D: NA
V: TRBV7-9
CDR3: CASSPHFPPYNEQFF

D: NA
V: TRBV6-1
CDR3: CASRDGWGAFF

D: NA
V: TRBV19
CDR3: CASTADPDSNQPQHF

D: NA
V: TRBV5-8
CDR3: CASSNPPATAAIYEQYF

D: TRBD1
V: TRBV7-9
CDR3: CASSSPRGPEQFF

D: TRBD1
V: TRBV11-2
CDR3: CASSLTLGQGIYEQYF

D: NA
V: TRBV4-2
CDR3: CASSPRGSYEQYF

D: NA
V: TRBV27
CDR3: CASSPIPYNEQFF

D: NA
V: TRBV5-6
CDR3: CASSLGESSPEQYF

D: TRBD1
V: TRBV10-2
CDR3: CASSEWDRGRDYGYTF

D: NA
V: TRBV5-8
CDR3: CASSTGTISNQPQHF